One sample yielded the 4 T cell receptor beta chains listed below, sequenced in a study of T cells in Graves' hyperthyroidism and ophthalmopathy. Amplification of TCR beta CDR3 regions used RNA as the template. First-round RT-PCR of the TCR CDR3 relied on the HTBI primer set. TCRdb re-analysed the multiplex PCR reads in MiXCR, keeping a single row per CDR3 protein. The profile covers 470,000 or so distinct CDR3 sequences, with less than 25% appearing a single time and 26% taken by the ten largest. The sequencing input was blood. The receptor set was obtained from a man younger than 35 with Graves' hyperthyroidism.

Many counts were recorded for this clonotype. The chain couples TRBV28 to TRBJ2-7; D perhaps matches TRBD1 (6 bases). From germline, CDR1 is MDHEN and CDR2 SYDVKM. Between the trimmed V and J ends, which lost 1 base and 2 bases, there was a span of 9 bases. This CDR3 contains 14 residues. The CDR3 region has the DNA TGTGCCAGCAGTTTATTCGCAGGGGCCTACGAGCAGTACTTC. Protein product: CASSLFAGAYEQYF.

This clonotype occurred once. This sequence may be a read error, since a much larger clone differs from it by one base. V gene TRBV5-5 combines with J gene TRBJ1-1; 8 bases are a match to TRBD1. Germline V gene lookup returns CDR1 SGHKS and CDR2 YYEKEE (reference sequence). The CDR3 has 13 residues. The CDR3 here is CGSSAGGWTEAFF. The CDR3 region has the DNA TGTGGCAGCTCGGCAGGGGGCTGGACTGAAGCTTTCTTT.

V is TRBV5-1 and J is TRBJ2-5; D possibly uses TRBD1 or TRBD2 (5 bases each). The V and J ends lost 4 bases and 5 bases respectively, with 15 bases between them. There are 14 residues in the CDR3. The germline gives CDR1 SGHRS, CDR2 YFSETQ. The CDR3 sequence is CASSEEASGETQYF. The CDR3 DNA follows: TGCGCCAGCAGCGAGGAGGCGTCAGGGGAGACCCAGTACTTC. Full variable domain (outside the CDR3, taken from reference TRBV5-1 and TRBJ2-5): KAGVTQTPRYLIKTRGQQVTLSCSPISGHRSVSWYQQTPGQGLQFLFEYFSETQRNKGNFPGRFSGRQFSNSRSEMNVSTLELGDSALYLCASSEEASGETQYFGPGTRLLVL.

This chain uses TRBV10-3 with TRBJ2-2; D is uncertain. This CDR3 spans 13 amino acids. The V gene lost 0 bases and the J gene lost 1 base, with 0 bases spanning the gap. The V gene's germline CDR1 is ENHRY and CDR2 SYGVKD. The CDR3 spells CAISESNTGELFF. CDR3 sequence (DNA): TGTGCCATCAGTGAGTCGAACACCGGGGAGCTGTTTTTT.